The 20 T cell receptor beta chains below come from one sample, sequenced in a study of T cells in Graves' hyperthyroidism and ophthalmopathy. RNA transcripts were the template for amplifying TCR beta CDR3 regions. TCR CDR3 underwent first-round RT-PCR with the HTBI primer set. TCRdb recomputed calls from the multiplex PCR reads with MiXCR, one row per CDR3 protein. The table shows a few hundred thousand distinct CDR3 sequences, with 15% occurring only once. What was sequenced was blood. All receptors derive from a woman aged 25 to 45 with Graves' hyperthyroidism.

The genes are TRBV20-1 and TRBJ1-1; 11 positions match TRBD1. V lost 1 base, J lost 4 bases, and 8 bases stayed unmatched. Germline CDR1 reads DFQATT; CDR2 reads SNEGSKA (reference sequence). The CDR3 covers 16 residues. CDR3 sequence: CSARVLDRGPSTEAFF. The CDR3 bases are TGCAGTGCTAGAGTTTTGGACAGGGGGCCGAGCACTGAAGCTTTCTTT.

This clonotype was counted ten times or more. The chain combines TRBV7-9 with TRBJ2-7; TRBD1 might be the D (6 bases). V was cut by 1 base and J by 3 bases, with 19 bases left in between. Per germline, CDR1 SEHNR and CDR2 FQNEAQ (reference sequence). CDR3 length equals 17 residues. The DNA of the CDR3 is TGTGCCAGCAGCTTAGTGGCCCAGCCAGGGGCTAGCTACGAGCAGTACTTC. Its translation: CASSLVAQPGASYEQYF.

At least ten counts were recorded for this clonotype. The chain employs TRBV3-1 and TRBJ2-2, with a tentative D call TRBD1 (6 bases). The germline V gene encodes CDR1 LGHDT and CDR2 YNNKEL (reference sequence). The CDR3 loop spans 13 amino acids. The V and J ends lost 5 bases and 7 bases respectively, with 11 bases between them. CDR3 DNA sequence: TGTGCCAGCAGCTTACAGGGAATCGGGGAGCTGTTTTTT. Protein sequence: CASSLQGIGELFF.

This clonotype was recorded at least ten times. This chain links TRBV20-1 with TRBJ2-1; perhaps TRBD2 as D (6 bases). The CDR3 runs to 16 residues. V dropped 2 bases and J dropped 3 bases, with 17 bases sitting between them. Per germline, CDR1 DFQATT and CDR2 SNEGSKA (reference sequence). As DNA, the CDR3 is TGCAGTGCTAGACCCGAGGGGCTAGCGATCTACAATGAGCAGTTCTTC. It encodes CSARPEGLAIYNEQFF.

The chain couples TRBV27 to TRBJ1-2; D possibly corresponds to TRBD1 (5 bases). The germline V and J ends were trimmed by 4 bases and 6 bases, with 12 bases remaining between them. Germline V gene data show CDR1 as MNHEY and CDR2 as SMNVEV (reference sequence). The CDR3 extends over 13 amino acids. CDR3 region: CASSYIRGHGYTF. The DNA for the CDR3 is TGTGCCAGCAGTTACATACGGGGCCATGGCTACACCTTC.

In its sample, this clonotype was seen many times. The chain combines TRBV2 with TRBJ1-6, with D hard to call. Germline assignment: CDR1 SNHLY and CDR2 FYNNEI. This CDR3 is built from 16 residues. Trimming cost V 5 bases and J 0 bases, with 11 bases left between them. The CDR3 region is CASSQDGSSYNSPLHF. The CDR3, as DNA: TGTGCCAGCAGTCAAGACGGAAGCTCCTATAATTCACCCCTCCACTTT.

Only a few counts were recorded for this clonotype. The chain recombines TRBV19 with TRBJ2-1, with no clear D. Between the trimmed V and J ends, which lost 10 bases and 0 bases, there was a span of 10 bases. Germline CDR1 reads LNHDA; CDR2 reads SQIVND (reference sequence). This CDR3 spans 13 amino acids. This CDR3 reads CATGVSSYNEQFF. The CDR3 nucleotides are TGTGCCACTGGGGTCAGCTCCTACAATGAGCAGTTCTTC.

The table lists this clonotype with many counts. This chain uses TRBV12-3 or TRBV12-4 with TRBJ2-7; unclear D gene. The V end was cut by 3 bases, the J end by 0 bases, with 6 bases between. This CDR3 contains 13 residues. The CDR3 nucleotides are TGTGCCAGCAGTTTTCAGAGCTCCTACGAGCAGTACTTC. Its protein is CASSFQSSYEQYF.

At least ten counts were recorded for this clonotype. The chain has TRBV3-1 and TRBJ2-5; TRBD2 aligns across 8 bases. The CDR3 totals 15 residues. Per germline, CDR1 LGHDT and CDR2 YNNKEL (reference sequence). Germline trimming cut 2 bases from V and 1 base from J; bases unmatched to any gene: 3. Here the CDR3 DNA reads TGTGCCAGCAGCCAAACAGCGGGAGCCCAAGAGACCCAGTACTTC. Encoded protein: CASSQTAGAQETQYF.

This clonotype was counted between two and nine times. This rearrangement joins TRBV6-6 to TRBJ2-1, with D perhaps being TRBD1 or TRBD2 (5 bases each). Germline CDR1 is MNHNY and CDR2 is SVGAGI (reference sequence). This CDR3 comprises 19 residues. V was trimmed by 1 base and J by 8 bases, leaving 27 bases between them. The CDR3 loop is CASSYLATWGFRIPDEQFF. The CDR3 DNA follows: TGTGCCAGCAGTTACTTAGCTACGTGGGGGTTCAGGATACCTGATGAGCAGTTCTTC.

The table lists this clonotype with many counts. The chain is built from TRBV5-1 and TRBJ1-5; D not certain. The germline V gene encodes CDR1 SGHRS and CDR2 YFSETQ. Trimming took off 2 bases at V and 1 base at J, with 10 bases between the two ends. The CDR3 has 15 amino acids. The CDR3 reads CASSFSTGSNQPQHF. CDR3 DNA: TGCGCCAGCAGCTTTTCTACTGGGAGCAATCAGCCCCAGCATTTT.

Only a few counts were recorded for this clonotype. The chain is built from TRBV14 and TRBJ2-5; D unclear. Trimming left V 0 bases short and J 5 bases short, with 4 bases between. Germline CDR1 reads SGHDN; CDR2 reads FVKESK. The CDR3 runs to 12 residues. The CDR3: CASSQERETQYF. CDR3 sequence (DNA): TGTGCCAGCAGCCAAGAGCGGGAGACCCAGTACTTC. Full variable domain (rest looked up from reference TRBV14 and TRBJ2-5): EAGVTQFPSHSVIEKGQTVTLRCDPISGHDNLYWYRRVMGKEIKFLLHFVKESKQDESGMPNNRFLAERTGGTYSTLKVQPAELEDSGVYFCASSQERETQYFGPGTRLLVL.

This clonotype was recorded at least ten times. The chain uses TRBV12-3 or TRBV12-4 and TRBJ2-7; perhaps D is TRBD1 or TRBD2 (6 bases each). V gave up 7 bases and J gave up 4 bases, with 17 bases separating them. The CDR3 runs to 14 residues. The CDR3 spells CASNPGGTRYEQYF. For the CDR3, the DNA is TGTGCCAGCAATCCTGGGGGGACACGATACGAGCAGTACTTC.

As concerns this clonotype: An end of the junction does not agree with germline; a read error may underlie this. The chain employs TRBV28 and TRBJ1-2, with TRBD1 matching over 7 bases. The CDR3 has 12 residues. CDR1 MDHEN and CDR2 SYDVKM come from the germline V gene. The CDR3 DNA reads TGTGCCGGCAGTTTCCGACAGGGCGGCTACACCTTC. Amino acids: CAGSFRQGGYTF.

The V and J genes are TRBV20-1 and TRBJ2-1, with 8 bases that match TRBD2. In germline, CDR1 is DFQATT, CDR2 SNEGSKA (reference sequence). The V gene end was trimmed by 8 bases and the J gene end by 3 bases; junction bases not matched to a gene: 6. CDR3 length: 13 residues. In DNA form, the CDR3 reads TGCAGTCCTTATAGCGGGAACTACAATGAGCAGTTCTTC. Amino acid sequence: CSPYSGNYNEQFF.

To note about this clonotype: It may be a read error: a sequence one base away is much more abundant. The chain has TRBV5-1 and TRBJ2-2; D is tentatively TRBD1 or TRBD2 (5 bases each). Trimming took off 0 bases at V and 4 bases at J, with 19 bases between the two ends. Germline CDR1 reads SGHRS; CDR2 reads YFSETQ. The CDR3 contains 18 residues. The CDR3 sequence: CASSLGSGALISTGELFF. CDR3 DNA sequence: TGCGCCAGCAGCTTGGGGTCCGGGGCACTAATTTCCACCGGGGAGCTGTTTTTT. The full variable domain, completed using reference TRBV5-1 and TRBJ2-2, is KAGVTQTPRYLIKTRGQQVTLSCSPISGHRSVSWYQQTPGQGLQFLFEYFSETQRNKGNFPGRFSGRQFSNSRSEMNVSTLELGDSALYLCASSLGSGALISTGELFFGEGSRLTVL.

This clonotype has only a few counts. One end of the junction is discordant with germline, which a read error may explain. This chain uses TRBV20-1 with TRBJ1-5, with TRBD1 identical over 9 bases. The CDR3 contains 16 residues. Germline values: CDR1 DFQATT, CDR2 SNEGSKA (reference sequence). CDR3 in amino acids: CSARGQGPIVGQPQHF. The CDR3 region has the DNA TGCAGTGCGAGAGGACAGGGGCCTATCGTTGGTCAGCCCCAGCATTTT.

The chain has TRBV19 and TRBJ1-1; 8 positions match TRBD1. V shed 1 base and J 0 bases; nucleotides not matched to a gene: 4. From germline, CDR1 is LNHDA and CDR2 SQIVND (reference sequence). This CDR3 comprises 16 residues. The CDR3 DNA is TGTGCCAGTAGTATAGGGCGGGGACAGGTGAACACTGAAGCTTTCTTT. Translating gives CASSIGRGQVNTEAFF.

This clonotype occurred many times. V and J are TRBV3-1 and TRBJ2-5; D is ambiguous. Trimming took off 2 bases at V and 4 bases at J, with 11 bases between the two ends. This CDR3 has 14 amino acids. Germline V gene sequence: CDR1 LGHDT, CDR2 YNNKEL (reference sequence). CDR3 loop: CASSQNWVSETQYF. CDR3 nucleotide sequence: TGTGCCAGCAGCCAAAACTGGGTTTCAGAGACCCAGTACTTC.

In its sample, this clonotype was seen many times. The chain recombines TRBV28 with TRBJ2-7; TRBD2 aligns across 15 bases. The CDR3 is 17 amino acids. Losses at the gene ends were 5 bases for V and 7 bases for J; bases not matched to a gene: 12. CDR1 and CDR2 from the germline V gene are MDHEN and SYDVKM. CDR3 protein: CASSAPGTSGGLYEQYF. The CDR3 region has the DNA TGTGCCAGCAGTGCCCCCGGGACTAGCGGGGGGCTGTATGAGCAGTACTTC.